This T cell receptor beta chain was sequenced during a study of T-cell reconstitution after alpha-beta-depleted transplantation in children. Unique molecular identifiers were built into the TCRbeta library. TCRdb passed the PCR reads through MiXCR, listing each CDR3 protein once. The sample yields about 980,000 distinct CDR3 sequences, 25% to 30% seen once. Findings and caveats of the study: By about two months after transplant, alpha-beta T cells reportedly arose from several hundred graft clones that had expanded.

This clonotype was picked up a small number of times. Its antigen is not known. Between the trimmed V and J ends, which lost 2 bases and 7 bases, there was a span of 14 bases. Germline V gene data show CDR1 as SQVTM and CDR2 as ANQGSEA. The CDR3 length is 13 residues. The chain is built from TRBV29-1 and TRBJ1-1; D not resolved. This TCR was recovered from a boy under two years old who had a stem cell transplant for SCID, so the T cells may come from the graft donor. Sequenced material: PBMCs, mostly from graft donor cells, taken 360 days after TCRalphabeta/CD19-depleted stem cell transplant. CDR3 coding DNA: TGCAGCGTTGAAATGCCATATGAAAGTGAAGCTTTCTTT. This sequence encodes CSVEMPYESEAFF.